Shown below are 25 T cell receptor beta chains from a single sample sequenced in a study of Ad26.COV2.S vaccination and SARS-CoV-2 variants. Generated by immunoSEQ multiplex PCR, the TCRdb table keeps only in-frame clones and is missing some. Here the sample spans about 500,000 clones, 89% being singletons. Treatment described: about 20 received Ad26.COV2.S at low or high dose, single or two shots; about 5 received placebo; per-sample allocation not given. Day 63 after the first vaccine or placebo injection was the time point for sampling. The sample here was peripheral blood, taken in a trial of Ad26.COV2.S vaccine versus placebo. Receptor source: a person between 18 and 65 years old who received the Ad26.COV2.S COVID-19 vaccine or a placebo.

J is TRBJ1-5 and V is TRBV3-1 (or the pseudogene TRBV3-2), with D unclear. Germline-derived CDR1 and CDR2 are LGHDT and YNNKEL (reference sequence). This CDR3 has 13 amino acids. Trimming took 0 bases from V and 6 from J, leaving 6 bases between them. The CDR3 DNA sequence: TGTGCCAGCAGCCAAGATCTCACTCAGCCCCAGCATTTT. Amino acid sequence: CASSQDLTQPQHF.

The chain has TRBV6-5 and TRBJ1-2; the D is unclear. The CDR3 is 14 residues long. Germline-derived CDR1 and CDR2 are MNHEY and SVGAGI. V lost 0 bases and J 8 bases, leaving 13 bases between the germline ends. This CDR3 reads CASSYSDVARGYTF. The CDR3 DNA is TGTGCCAGCAGTTACTCGGACGTCGCGCGCGGCTACACCTTC.

The chain has TRBV14 and TRBJ2-1; D unclear. The CDR3 is made up of 14 amino acids. Germline V gene sequence: CDR1 SGHDN, CDR2 FVKESK. Trimming took 4 bases from V and 5 from J, leaving 12 bases between them. The CDR3 protein is CASSPLGSHNEQFF. CDR3 DNA sequence: TGTGCCAGCAGCCCCCTAGGGTCCCACAATGAGCAGTTCTTC.

This chain uses TRBV28 with TRBJ1-1; 9 bases fit TRBD1. J gave up 4 bases and V 1 base, and 25 bases lay outside the gene matches. This CDR3 region has 22 residues. Germline-derived CDR1 and CDR2 are MDHEN and SYDVKM. This chain's CDR3 is CASSLLGGPQPSGTGISTEAFF. CDR3 nucleotides: TGTGCCAGCAGTTTATTGGGGGGTCCTCAACCGTCCGGGACAGGGATTAGCACTGAAGCTTTCTTT.

The chain joins TRBV5-6 to TRBJ1-2; no firm D call. V lost 1 base and J lost 7, with 11 bases in between. Germline CDR1 and CDR2: SGHDT and YYEEEE. The CDR3 is made up of 13 amino acids. The DNA of the CDR3 is TGTGCCAGCAGCTTGCCCGGTATTCTTGGCTACACCTTC. The encoded protein is CASSLPGILGYTF.

The chain recombines TRBV27 with TRBJ1-5; perhaps TRBD1 as D (6 bases). This CDR3 has 13 amino acids. The V and J ends lost 3 bases and 9 bases respectively, with 12 bases between them. Germline V gives CDR1 MNHEY, CDR2 SMNVEV (reference sequence). The CDR3 nucleotides read TGTGCCAGCAGTTTCCGGGGGCGCGGGCCCCAGCATTTT. Its protein product is CASSFRGRGPQHF.

The table lists this clone with a few counts. The chain combines TRBV5-8 with TRBJ2-7; D unresolved. The length of the CDR3 is 15 residues. The germline CDR1 and CDR2 sequences are SGHTS and YDEGEE. The V and J ends lost 0 bases and 7 bases respectively, with 17 bases between them. The CDR3: CASSLVGSGRREQYF. In DNA form, the CDR3 reads TGTGCCAGCAGCTTGGTTGGGTCCGGGCGTCGGGAGCAGTACTTC. The complete variable domain, with remaining parts taken from reference TRBV5-8 and TRBJ2-7, reads EAGVTQSPTHLIKTRGQQATLRCSPISGHTSVYWYQQALGLGLQFLLWYDEGEERNRGNFPPRFSGRQFPNYSSELNVNALELEDSALYLCASSLVGSGRREQYFGPGTRLTVT.

This clone came up a few times. This chain connects TRBV5-1 to TRBJ1-6, with D unclear. This CDR3 spans 15 amino acids. Trimming took off 0 bases at V and 6 bases at J, with 10 bases between the two ends. Germline-derived CDR1 and CDR2 are SGHRS and YFSETQ. CDR3 amino acids: CASSLVGRINSPLHF. DNA of the CDR3: TGCGCCAGCAGCTTGGTTGGACGGATTAATTCACCCCTCCACTTT.

The count of this clone is one. The rearrangement links TRBV6-5 to TRBJ2-4; D not resolved. The V and J ends lost 7 bases and 4 bases respectively, with 2 bases between them. Germline loops: CDR1 MNHEY, CDR2 SVGAGI. The CDR3 length is 10 residues. The CDR3 loop is CASNKNIQYF. The CDR3 region has the DNA TGTGCCAGCAATAAAAACATTCAGTACTTC.

The J gene is TRBJ1-5, the V gene TRBV28; D call uncertain. The germline V and J ends were trimmed by 6 bases and 5 bases, with 11 bases remaining between them. Germline-derived CDR1 and CDR2 are MDHEN and SYDVKM. This CDR3 comprises 13 residues. The CDR3 loop is CASSLVGYQPQHF. The CDR3, as DNA: TGTGCCAGCAGCCTGGTGGGGTATCAGCCCCAGCATTTT. Together with reference TRBV28 and TRBJ1-5, the CDR3 gives the full variable domain: DVKVTQSSRYLVKRTGEKVFLECVQDMDHENMFWYRQDPGLGLRLIYFSYDVKMKEKGDIPEGYSVSREKKERFSLILESASTNQTSMYLCASSLVGYQPQHFGDGTRLSIL.

The rearrangement joins TRBV19 to TRBJ1-5; D not certain. CDR1 is LNHDA and CDR2 is SQIVND in the germline V gene (reference sequence). The CDR3 length is 17 residues. Trimming stripped 6 bases from V and 1 base from J, with 19 bases between. The CDR3 sequence: CASSPQRHRGSNQPQHF. CDR3 bases: TGTGCCAGTAGCCCGCAACGGCACCGAGGGAGCAATCAGCCCCAGCATTTT.

The V gene is TRBV28, the J gene TRBJ1-5; a weak D match, TRBD1 (6 bases). CDR3 length equals 13 residues. V was trimmed by 4 bases and J by 11 bases, leaving 15 bases between them. Per germline, CDR1 MDHEN and CDR2 SYDVKM. CDR3 bases: TGTGCCAGCAGTTACCTCGGACAGTCGGCCCAGCATTTT. This gives the protein CASSYLGQSAQHF.

V usage is TRBV30 and J usage is TRBJ1-2; D remains unclear. Per germline, CDR1 GTSNPN and CDR2 SVGIG (reference sequence). V dropped 7 bases and J dropped 5 bases, with 2 bases sitting between them. The CDR3 is 8 amino acids. The DNA for the CDR3 is TGTGCCTCTTATGGCTACACCTTC. Amino acids: CASYGYTF.

The J gene is TRBJ2-7, the V gene TRBV19, with D hard to call. Trimming cost V 6 bases and J 1 base, with 16 bases left between them. CDR3 length: 15 amino acids. The germline gives CDR1 LNHDA, CDR2 SQIVND (reference sequence). The CDR3 sequence: CASSLMDGDSYEQYF. CDR3 DNA: TGTGCCAGTAGCTTAATGGACGGCGATTCCTACGAGCAGTACTTC.

CDR3 loop: CASSPSGGTYEQYF. The CDR3 DNA follows: TGTGCCAGCAGCCCTAGCGGGGGTACCTACGAGCAGTACTTC. The genes are TRBV11-2 and TRBJ2-7; the match to TRBD2 covers 10 bases. J gave up 2 bases and V 5 bases, and 3 bases lay outside the gene matches. The CDR3 loop spans 14 amino acids. CDR1 is SGHAT, CDR2 FQNNGV, per germline.

The chain couples TRBV5-1 to TRBJ1-4; perhaps TRBD1 as D (6 bases). Germline V CDR1 and CDR2: SGHRS, YFSETQ. The CDR3 consists of 16 residues. V gave up 0 bases and J gave up 6 bases, with 15 bases separating them. This CDR3 is CASSLDAGALDEKLFF. The CDR3 DNA follows: TGCGCCAGCAGCTTGGATGCGGGGGCGTTGGATGAAAAACTGTTTTTT.

J is TRBJ1-4 and V is TRBV11-2; 9 bases match TRBD1. After removal of 5 bases from V and 7 bases from J, the junction contained 8 bases not matched to a gene. The CDR3 totals 15 residues. CDR1 and CDR2 (germline): SGHAT, FQNNGV. CDR3 sequence reads: CASSPGQGLGEKLFF. The CDR3 DNA follows: TGTGCCAGCAGCCCTGGACAGGGGTTGGGTGAAAAACTGTTTTTT.

The chain joins TRBV29-1 to TRBJ1-5, with D maybe TRBD1 (5 bases). Germline CDR1 SQVTM, CDR2 ANQGSEA. V was cut by 5 bases and J by 0 bases, with 11 bases left in between. The CDR3 is 14 amino acids. The CDR3 sequence is CSVRDGNSNQPQHF. The CDR3 DNA follows: TGCAGCGTTCGGGACGGGAATAGCAATCAGCCCCAGCATTTT.

The CDR3 DNA reads as TGTGCCAGCAGCGAAATACAGGGTAAGGACACTGAAGCTTTCTTT. It translates to CASSEIQGKDTEAFF. This rearrangement joins TRBV9 to TRBJ1-1; tentatively, D is TRBD1 (6 bases). With 3 bases removed from V and 3 bases from J, the gap between germline ends came to 15 bases. The germline CDR1 and CDR2 sequences are SGDLS and YYNGEE. The CDR3 has 15 amino acids.

The DNA for the CDR3 is TGTGCCACCAGCAGAGCCGAGTGGTCCACTGAAGCTTTCTTT. Its translation: CATSRAEWSTEAFF. The chain is built from TRBV15 and TRBJ1-1, with D unresolved. The V gene lost 1 base and the J gene lost 4 bases, with 10 bases spanning the gap. The CDR3 contains 14 residues. Per germline, CDR1 LNHNV and CDR2 YYDKDF (reference sequence).

The chain is built from TRBV29-1 and TRBJ2-7; either TRBD1 or TRBD2 may fit D (5 bases each). V gave up 4 bases and J gave up 6 bases, with 13 bases separating them. In germline, CDR1 is SQVTM, CDR2 ANQGSEA. The CDR3 consists of 12 residues. CDR3 loop: CSVVGDVAEQYF. The CDR3 DNA reads TGCAGCGTTGTTGGGGACGTGGCCGAGCAGTACTTC.

J is TRBJ1-2 and V is TRBV14; D unresolved. This CDR3 is 14 amino acids long. CDR1 is SGHDN and CDR2 is FVKESK in the germline V gene. Trimming stripped 4 bases from V and 2 bases from J, with 11 bases between. In DNA form, the CDR3 reads TGTGCCAGCAGCCGAGACACCCTGAACTATGGCTACACCTTC. Amino acid sequence: CASSRDTLNYGYTF.

This chain uses TRBV28 with TRBJ2-5, with D tentatively TRBD1 (6 bases). CDR1 is MDHEN, CDR2 SYDVKM, per germline. The length of the CDR3 is 16 residues. Deletions cut 5 bases from V and 2 bases from J, with 18 bases between. The CDR3 DNA is TGTGCCAGCAGTCCCCCCGGGACACAGCGACAAGAGACCCAGTACTTC. The encoded protein is CASSPPGTQRQETQYF.

The chain uses TRBV18 and TRBJ2-5; 10 bases line up with TRBD2. There are 14 residues in the CDR3. With V trimmed by 4 bases and J by 5 bases, 4 bases remained unmatched. Looked up from germline, CDR1 is KGHSH and CDR2 is LQKENI. The CDR3 loop is CASSLASGSETQYF. CDR3 sequence (DNA): TGTGCCAGCTCACTAGCTAGCGGGAGTGAGACCCAGTACTTC.

The chain carries TRBV4-3 and TRBJ2-2; no clear D. V dropped 0 bases and J dropped 2 bases, with 13 bases sitting between them. The germline V gene encodes CDR1 LGHNA and CDR2 YSLEER. The CDR3 covers 17 residues. The CDR3 nucleotides are TGCGCCAGCAGCCAAGATCTTGCTCCAGCTAACACCGGGGAGCTGTTTTTT. This gives the protein CASSQDLAPANTGELFF.